Listed below are T cell receptor beta chains from one sample, sequenced in a study of blood T cell repertoires in COVID-19. Assay: immunoSEQ multiplex PCR; the TCRdb copy retains only in-frame clones and omits some. This table has 130,000 or so clones, over 75% appearing once. The material sequenced was peripheral blood. Receptors originate from a woman aged 70-85 years with acute or convalescent COVID-19. Both conserved end residues are trimmed from each CDR3. A D gene is named only where the DNA matches it firmly.

>TRBD2|TRBV7-8
ASSLGSGLTGETQY
>NA|TRBV6-6
ASSLHDTSNYGYT
>NA|TRBV7-2
ASSPMTGNTEAF
>TRBD1|TRBV18
ASSGDRVSYEQY
>TRBD1|TRBV19
ASSKTGVGTEAF
>NA|TRBV5-6
ASSFLVTHGDMNYGYT
>TRBD1|TRBV2
ASMAGGRGYGYT
>TRBD1|TRBV4-3
ASSQEVPGGDTGELF
>TRBD1|TRBV5-1
ASIGGQGNEQF
>TRBD1|TRBV9
ASSVVTGGNGYT
>NA|TRBV18
ASSPRENTEAF
>NA|TRBV30
AWSRDIPGRAF
>NA|TRBV19
ASSILRQYSNQPQH
>NA|TRBV7-2
ASSLGSPEGIQY
>NA|TRBV7-9
ASSLLASPLH
>NA|TRBV7-2
ASSLVGDWYT
>TRBD1|TRBV30
AWDRGSSGNTIY
>NA|TRBV27
ASSRQLGETQY
>NA|TRBV3-1/TRBV3-2
ASSQGSSGNTIY
>TRBD2|TRBV5-4
ASSSHRTSGGDDEQF
>TRBD1|TRBV15
ATGRDRGYNEQF
>TRBD1|TRBV7-2
ASSVGQGGEKLF
>TRBD2|TRBV7-9
ASSSLTSGGADTQY
>NA|TRBV4-2
ASSQDIGENSPLH
>NA|TRBV7-9
ASSFQGGQNEQY
>TRBD1|TRBV2
ASRAGTGGLISPLH
>TRBD1|TRBV7-8
ASSFYRGQAAF
>TRBD1|TRBV19
ASRGQGNNQPQH
>NA|TRBV7-2
ASAGQGGYEQY
>NA|TRBV4-1
ASSQAPLSRNTEAF
>TRBD1|TRBV7-9
ASSTFRDRGEAF
>NA|TRBV10-3
AISEQHSGNTIY
>NA|TRBV18
ASSPPINTQY
>NA|TRBV23-1
ASSPSAGAFNSPLH
>NA|TRBV6-2/TRBV6-3
ASSYSRVTEAF
>NA|TRBV30
AWSVLSPGAF
>TRBD2|TRBV7-2
ASSLAGGGLDTQY
>NA|TRBV2
ASRPQRQYNSPLH
>TRBD2|TRBV19
ASSIGVAGGQETQY
>NA|TRBV12-2
ASRLARGTGEI
>NA|TRBV6-2/TRBV6-3
ASSYRRASEGSLQF
>NA|TRBV9
ASSSPTQGGSYEQY
>TRBD1|TRBV11-2
ASSLDQDRGLGTEAF
>TRBD1|TRBV11-2
ASSLDRQFRGWRSTEAF
>NA|TRBV5-6
ASSLGPGLIYGYT
>NA|TRBV5-4
ASSPDWVSTDTQY
>TRBD1|TRBV4-3
ASSQRDRGNYGYT
>TRBD2|TRBV4-3
ASSRDSGGPTDTQY
>NA|TRBV6-2/TRBV6-3
ASSLGTPPAYEQY
>NA|TRBV5-4
ASSFTGNNIQY
>TRBD1|TRBV18
ASSLRTLEGQGTYEQY
>NA|TRBV3-1/TRBV3-2
ASSQEGLKETQY
>TRBD1|TRBV5-4
ASSLDPSQGVRTQETQY
>TRBD1|TRBV6-5
ASSPRTGGEETQY
>TRBD2|TRBV7-9
ASSLGGGGRTDTQY